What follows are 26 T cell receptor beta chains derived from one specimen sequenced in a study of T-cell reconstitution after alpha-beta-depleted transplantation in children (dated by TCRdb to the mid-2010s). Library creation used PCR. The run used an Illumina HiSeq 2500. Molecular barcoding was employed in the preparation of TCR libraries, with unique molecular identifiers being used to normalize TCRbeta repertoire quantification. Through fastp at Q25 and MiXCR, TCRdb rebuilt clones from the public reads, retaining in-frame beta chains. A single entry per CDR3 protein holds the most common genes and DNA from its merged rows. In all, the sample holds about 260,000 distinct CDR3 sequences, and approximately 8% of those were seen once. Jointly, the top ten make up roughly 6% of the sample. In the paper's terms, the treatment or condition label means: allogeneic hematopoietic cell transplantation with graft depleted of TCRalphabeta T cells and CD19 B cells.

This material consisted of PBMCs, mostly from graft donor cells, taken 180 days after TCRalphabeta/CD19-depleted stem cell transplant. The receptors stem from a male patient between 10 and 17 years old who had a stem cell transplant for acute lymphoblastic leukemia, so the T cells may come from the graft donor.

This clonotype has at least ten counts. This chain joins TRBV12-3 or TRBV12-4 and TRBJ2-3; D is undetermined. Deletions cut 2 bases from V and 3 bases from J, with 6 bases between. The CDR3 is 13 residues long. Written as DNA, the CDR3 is TGTGCCAGCAGTTTATTGAAGACAGATACGCAGTATTTT. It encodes CASSLLKTDTQYF.

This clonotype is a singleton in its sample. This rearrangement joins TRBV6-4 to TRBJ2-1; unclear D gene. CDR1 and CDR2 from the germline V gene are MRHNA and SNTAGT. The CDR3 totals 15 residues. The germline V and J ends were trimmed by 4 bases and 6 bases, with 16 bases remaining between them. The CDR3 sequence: CASSVEWMPRNEQFF. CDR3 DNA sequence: TGTGCCAGCAGTGTGGAGTGGATGCCCCGCAATGAGCAGTTCTTC.

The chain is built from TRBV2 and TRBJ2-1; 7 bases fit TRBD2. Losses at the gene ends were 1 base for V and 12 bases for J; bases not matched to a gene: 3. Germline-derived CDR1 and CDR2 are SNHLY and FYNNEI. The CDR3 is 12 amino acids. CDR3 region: CASSEVGGTQFF. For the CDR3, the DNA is TGTGCCAGCAGTGAAGTGGGGGGGACGCAGTTCTTC.

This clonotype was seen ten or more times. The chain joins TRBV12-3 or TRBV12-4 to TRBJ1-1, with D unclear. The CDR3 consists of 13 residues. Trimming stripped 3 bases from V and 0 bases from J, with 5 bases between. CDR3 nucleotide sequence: TGTGCCAGCAGTTTCACATTGAACACTGAAGCTTTCTTT. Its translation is CASSFTLNTEAFF.

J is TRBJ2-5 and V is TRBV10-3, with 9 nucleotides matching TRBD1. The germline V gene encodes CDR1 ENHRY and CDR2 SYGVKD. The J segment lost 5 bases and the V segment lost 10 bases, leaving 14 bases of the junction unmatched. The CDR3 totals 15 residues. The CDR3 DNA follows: TGTGCCACCCAAATCGCACAGGGGGCCAGGGAGACCCAGTACTTC. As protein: CATQIAQGARETQYF.

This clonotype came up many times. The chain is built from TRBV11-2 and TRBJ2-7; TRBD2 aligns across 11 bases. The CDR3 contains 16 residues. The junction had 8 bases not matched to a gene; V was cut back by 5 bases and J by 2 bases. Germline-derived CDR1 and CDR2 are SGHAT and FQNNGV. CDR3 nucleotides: TGTGCCAGCAGCCCCTTACTAGCGGGAGTGGCCTACGAGCAGTACTTC. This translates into CASSPLLAGVAYEQYF.

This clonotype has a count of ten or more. CDR3 nucleotide sequence: TGCGCCAGCCGATCATCCCCCGGGACTAGCGACTACGAGCAGTACTTC. As protein: CASRSSPGTSDYEQYF. The rearrangement joins TRBV5-1 to TRBJ2-7; 10 bases fit TRBD2. CDR3 length: 16 residues. Germline assignment: CDR1 SGHRS and CDR2 YFSETQ. The trim removed 7 bases at V and 3 bases at J, leaving 13 bases unmatched.

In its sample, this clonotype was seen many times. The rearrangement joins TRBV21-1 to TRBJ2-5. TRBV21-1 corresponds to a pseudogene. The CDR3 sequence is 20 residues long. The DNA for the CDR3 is TGTGCCAGCAGCGAAAAAAAAGTGGGATTGATGACAAATGGGATTAAGACCCAGTACTTC. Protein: CASSEKKVGLMTNGIKTQYF.

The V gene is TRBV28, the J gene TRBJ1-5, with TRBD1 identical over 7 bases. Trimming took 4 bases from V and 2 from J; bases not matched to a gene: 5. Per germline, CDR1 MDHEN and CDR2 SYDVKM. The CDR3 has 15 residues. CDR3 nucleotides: TGTGCCAGCAGTTCCGATGACAGGGGCAATCAGCCCCAGCATTTT. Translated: CASSSDDRGNQPQHF. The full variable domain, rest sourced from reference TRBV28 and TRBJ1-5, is DVKVTQSSRYLVKRTGEKVFLECVQDMDHENMFWYRQDPGLGLRLIYFSYDVKMKEKGDIPEGYSVSREKKERFSLILESASTNQTSMYLCASSSDDRGNQPQHFGDGTRLSIL.

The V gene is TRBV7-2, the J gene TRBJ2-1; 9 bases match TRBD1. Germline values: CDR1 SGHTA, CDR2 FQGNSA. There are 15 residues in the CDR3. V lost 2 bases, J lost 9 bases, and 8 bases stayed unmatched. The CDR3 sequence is CASSLWDRVFSEQFF. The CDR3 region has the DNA TGTGCCAGCAGCTTATGGGACAGGGTCTTCTCTGAGCAGTTCTTC.

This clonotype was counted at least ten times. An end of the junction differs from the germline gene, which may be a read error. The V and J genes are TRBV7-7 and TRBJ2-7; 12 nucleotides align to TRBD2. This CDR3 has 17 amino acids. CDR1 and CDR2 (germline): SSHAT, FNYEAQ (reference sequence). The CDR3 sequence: CASSPDLTSGRSYEQYF. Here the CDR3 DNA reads TGTGCTAGCAGCCCCGACCTTACTAGCGGGAGGTCCTACGAGCAGTACTTC.

CDR3 amino acids: CASSYAKSGNTIYF. The DNA for the CDR3 is TGTGCCAGCAGTTACGCAAAGTCCGGAAACACCATATATTTT. The chain carries TRBV6-5 and TRBJ1-3; D is undetermined. CDR1 and CDR2 from the germline V gene are MNHEY and SVGAGI. V was trimmed by 2 bases and J by 4 bases, leaving 9 bases between them. CDR3 length: 14 amino acids.

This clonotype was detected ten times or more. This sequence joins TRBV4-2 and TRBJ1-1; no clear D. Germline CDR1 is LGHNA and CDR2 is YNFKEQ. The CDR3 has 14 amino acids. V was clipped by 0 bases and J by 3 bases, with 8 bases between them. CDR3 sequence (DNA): TGTGCCAGCAGCCAAGATTGGGTTTACACTGAAGCTTTCTTT. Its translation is CASSQDWVYTEAFF.

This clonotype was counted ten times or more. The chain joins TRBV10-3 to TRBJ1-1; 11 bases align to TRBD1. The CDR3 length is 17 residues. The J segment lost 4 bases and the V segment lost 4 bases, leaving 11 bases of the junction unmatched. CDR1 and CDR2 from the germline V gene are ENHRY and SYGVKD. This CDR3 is CAISAWGGDRGFTEAFF. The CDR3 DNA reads TGTGCCATCAGTGCCTGGGGGGGGGACAGGGGGTTCACTGAAGCTTTCTTT.

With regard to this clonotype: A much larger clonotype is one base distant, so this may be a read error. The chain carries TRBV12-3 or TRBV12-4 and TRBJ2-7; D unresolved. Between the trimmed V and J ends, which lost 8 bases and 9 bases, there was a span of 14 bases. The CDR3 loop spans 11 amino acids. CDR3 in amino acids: CASRYGVGQYF. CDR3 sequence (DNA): TGTGCCAGCCGTTATGGGGTAGGGCAGTACTTC.

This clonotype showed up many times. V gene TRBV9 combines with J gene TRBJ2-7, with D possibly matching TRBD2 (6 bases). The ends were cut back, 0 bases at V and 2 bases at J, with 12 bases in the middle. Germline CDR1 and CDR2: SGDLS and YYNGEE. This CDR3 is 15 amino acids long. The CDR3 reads CASSVAPGDAYEQYF. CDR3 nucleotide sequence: TGTGCCAGCAGCGTAGCTCCGGGAGACGCCTACGAGCAGTACTTC.

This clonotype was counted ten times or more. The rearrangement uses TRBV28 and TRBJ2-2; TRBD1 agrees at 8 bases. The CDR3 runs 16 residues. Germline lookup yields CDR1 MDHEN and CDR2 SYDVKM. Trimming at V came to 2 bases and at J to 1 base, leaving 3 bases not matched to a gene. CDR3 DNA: TGTGCCAGCAGTTTACCAGGGGGCGGGAACACCGGGGAGCTGTTTTTT. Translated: CASSLPGGGNTGELFF.

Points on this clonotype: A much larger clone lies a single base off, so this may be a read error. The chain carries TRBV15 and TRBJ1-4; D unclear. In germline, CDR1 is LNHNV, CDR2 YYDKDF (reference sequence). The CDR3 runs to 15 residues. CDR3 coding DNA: TGTGCCACCAGCAGAGACCGGCGGCCCATGGGAAAACTGCTTTTT. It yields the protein CATSRDRRPMGKLLF.

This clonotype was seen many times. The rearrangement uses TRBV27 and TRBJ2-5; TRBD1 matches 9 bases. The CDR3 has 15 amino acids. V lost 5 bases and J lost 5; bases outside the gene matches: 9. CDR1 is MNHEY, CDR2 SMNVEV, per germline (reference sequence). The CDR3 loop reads CASSPTGGVGETQYF. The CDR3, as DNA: TGTGCCAGCAGTCCCACAGGGGGCGTGGGTGAGACCCAGTACTTC.

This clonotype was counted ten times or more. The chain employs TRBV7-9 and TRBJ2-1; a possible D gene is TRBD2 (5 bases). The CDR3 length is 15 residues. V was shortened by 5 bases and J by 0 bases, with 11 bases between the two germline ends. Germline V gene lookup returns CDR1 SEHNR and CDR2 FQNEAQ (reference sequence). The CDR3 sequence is CASSPSGASYNEQFF. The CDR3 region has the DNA TGTGCCAGCAGCCCCAGCGGAGCCTCCTACAATGAGCAGTTCTTC.

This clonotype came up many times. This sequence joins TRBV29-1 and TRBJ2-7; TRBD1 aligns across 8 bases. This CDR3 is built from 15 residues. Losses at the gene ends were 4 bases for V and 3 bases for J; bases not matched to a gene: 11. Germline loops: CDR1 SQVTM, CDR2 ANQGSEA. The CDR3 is CSVVPGQVDGYEQYF. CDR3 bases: TGCAGCGTTGTGCCGGGACAGGTGGACGGCTACGAGCAGTACTTC.

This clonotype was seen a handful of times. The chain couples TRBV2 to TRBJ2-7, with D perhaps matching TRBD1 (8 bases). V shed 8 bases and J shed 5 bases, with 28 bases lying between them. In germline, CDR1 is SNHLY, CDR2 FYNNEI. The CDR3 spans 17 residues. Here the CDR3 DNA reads TGTGCCAGCCCCCTCCGGGGGATTACAGGGGGGGGCCACGAGCAGTACTTC. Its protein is CASPLRGITGGGHEQYF.

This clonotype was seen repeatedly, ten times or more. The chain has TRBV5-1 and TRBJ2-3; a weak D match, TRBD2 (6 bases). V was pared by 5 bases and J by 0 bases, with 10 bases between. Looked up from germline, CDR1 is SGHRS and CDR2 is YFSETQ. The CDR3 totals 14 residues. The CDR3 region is CASRAGPSTDTQYF. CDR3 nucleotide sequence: TGCGCCAGCAGGGCGGGACCTAGCACAGATACGCAGTATTTT.

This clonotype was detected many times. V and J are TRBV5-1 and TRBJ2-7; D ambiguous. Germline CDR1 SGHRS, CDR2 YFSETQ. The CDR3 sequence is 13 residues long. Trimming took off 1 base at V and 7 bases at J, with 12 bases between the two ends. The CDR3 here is CASSLWPPREQYF. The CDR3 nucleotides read TGCGCCAGCAGCTTGTGGCCGCCGAGGGAGCAGTACTTC. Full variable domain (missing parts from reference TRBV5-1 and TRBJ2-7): KAGVTQTPRYLIKTRGQQVTLSCSPISGHRSVSWYQQTPGQGLQFLFEYFSETQRNKGNFPGRFSGRQFSNSRSEMNVSTLELGDSALYLCASSLWPPREQYFGPGTRLTVT.

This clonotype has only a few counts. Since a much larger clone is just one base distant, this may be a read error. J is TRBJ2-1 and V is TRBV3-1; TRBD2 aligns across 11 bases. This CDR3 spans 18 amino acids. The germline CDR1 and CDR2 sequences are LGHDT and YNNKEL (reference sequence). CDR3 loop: CAISLYPSLAGGGGEQFF. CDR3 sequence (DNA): TGTGCCATCAGCCTTTACCCCTCTCTAGCGGGAGGAGGGGGTGAGCAGTTCTTC.

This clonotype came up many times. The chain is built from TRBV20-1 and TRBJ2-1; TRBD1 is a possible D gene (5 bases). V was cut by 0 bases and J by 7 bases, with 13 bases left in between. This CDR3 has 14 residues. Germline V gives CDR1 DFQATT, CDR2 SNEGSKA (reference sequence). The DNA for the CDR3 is TGCAGTGCTAGAGATGGGGCAATCAGAAATGAGCAGTTCTTC. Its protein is CSARDGAIRNEQFF.